Shown below are 16 T cell receptor beta chains from a single sample sequenced in a study of blood T cell repertoires in COVID-19. Method: immunoSEQ multiplex PCR; TCRdb's copy keeps in-frame clones and lacks some. The sample holds approximately 120,000 clones, roughly 90% seen once. The material sequenced was peripheral blood. The receptor source for this set is a man aged 50-60 years with acute or convalescent COVID-19.

A remark on this clone: This same CDR3 is encoded by further DNA sequences in the sample. This chain links TRBV19 with TRBJ1-3; D not resolved. Germline V gives CDR1 LNHDA, CDR2 SQIVND (reference sequence). This CDR3 spans 12 amino acids. The V gene lost 5 bases and the J gene lost 1 base, with 3 bases spanning the gap. CDR3 in amino acids: CASSPSGNTIYF. DNA for the CDR3: TGTGCCAGTAGTCCTTCTGGAAACACCATATATTTT.

V and J are TRBV18 and TRBJ2-1; TRBD1 matches at 9 bases. The CDR3 is 14 residues long. J was trimmed by 6 bases and V by 4 bases; bases with no gene match: 4. Per germline, CDR1 KGHSH and CDR2 LQKENI. DNA for the CDR3: TGTGCCAGCTCACGGGGACAGGGTATCAATGAGCAGTTCTTC. This translates into CASSRGQGINEQFF.

This sequence joins TRBV10-3 and TRBJ1-3, with 7 nucleotides matching TRBD1. V lost 4 bases to trimming and J lost 4 bases; unmatched junction nucleotides: 10. Germline CDR1 is ENHRY and CDR2 is SYGVKD. The CDR3 runs to 16 residues. The CDR3 reads CAISGAMTGSGNTIYF. In DNA, the CDR3 is TGTGCCATCAGTGGGGCGATGACAGGGTCCGGAAACACCATATATTTT.

A single count supports this clone. The genes are TRBV2 and TRBJ2-7; 7 nucleotides align to TRBD2. The CDR3 consists of 13 residues. Per the germline V gene, CDR1 is SNHLY and CDR2 is FYNNEI. The V gene end was trimmed by 9 bases and the J gene end by 1 base; junction bases not matched to a gene: 6. As DNA, the CDR3 is TGTGCCAGAAGGCTAGCGGCATCCTACGAGCAGTACTTC. Encoded protein: CARRLAASYEQYF.

The gene calls are TRBV2 and TRBJ1-3; 9 bases are shared with TRBD1. The CDR3 totals 14 residues. The germline V gene encodes CDR1 SNHLY and CDR2 FYNNEI. Trimming at V came to 7 bases and at J to 4 bases, leaving 5 bases not matched to a gene. The CDR3 nucleotides are TGTGCCAGCAAACAGGGGGCGGGCGGAAACACCATATATTTT. This encodes CASKQGAGGNTIYF.

This chain connects TRBV12-3 or TRBV12-4 to TRBJ2-1; D call uncertain. Trimming took 7 bases from V and 7 from J, leaving 11 bases between them. There are 12 residues in the CDR3. The CDR3 sequence is CASTPSSNEQFF. Written as DNA, the CDR3 is TGTGCCAGCACCCCCTCTTCGAATGAGCAGTTCTTC.

The chain uses TRBV5-4 and TRBJ2-1; 9 bases are shared with TRBD1. CDR1 and CDR2 (germline): SGHNT, YYREEE (reference sequence). The CDR3 runs 14 residues. V trimming: 4 bases; J trimming: 7 bases; junction bases outside the gene matches: 6. CDR3: CASSPGQGRNEQFF. Here the CDR3 DNA reads TGTGCCAGCAGCCCGGGACAGGGTCGTAATGAGCAGTTCTTC.

The chain has TRBV7-8 and TRBJ2-7; 8 bases line up with TRBD1. This CDR3 comprises 16 residues. CDR1 and CDR2 (germline): SGHVS, FQNEAQ. J gave up 2 bases and V 5 bases, and 11 bases lay outside the gene matches. The DNA of the CDR3 is TGTGCCAGCAGCGCCCCTCGACAGGGGAAAACCTACGAGCAGTACTTC. It is translated as CASSAPRQGKTYEQYF.

In regard to this clone: Germline and junction disagree at one end, which may indicate a read error. The CDR3 nucleotides read TGCGCCAGCAGCCCCTCCCACAATGAGCAGTTCTTC. It translates to CASSPSHNEQFF. The rearrangement uses TRBV5-1 and TRBJ2-1; no firm D call. The CDR3 sequence is 12 residues long. From germline, CDR1 is SGHRS and CDR2 YFSETQ.

The genes are TRBV9 and TRBJ2-5; 13 nucleotides line up with TRBD2. CDR1 SGDLS and CDR2 YYNGEE come from the germline V gene. There are 17 residues in the CDR3. Trimming cost V 4 bases and J 4 bases; bases outside gene matches: 10. The CDR3 spells CASSPRLAGGLGETQYF. The CDR3 DNA reads as TGTGCCAGCAGCCCCCGACTAGCGGGAGGACTAGGAGAGACCCAGTACTTC.

The rearrangement joins TRBV18 to TRBJ2-7; TRBD1 is a possible D gene (5 bases). Germline CDR1 and CDR2: KGHSH and LQKENI. The CDR3 runs to 16 residues. V dropped 3 bases and J dropped 0 bases, with 15 bases sitting between them. CDR3 sequence: CASSPVMTDFSYEQYF. In nucleotides, the CDR3 is TGTGCCAGCTCACCCGTTATGACAGATTTCTCCTACGAGCAGTACTTC.

Remarks on this clone: Distinct nucleotide sequences in the sample also encode this CDR3. This chain connects TRBV6-2 or TRBV6-3 to TRBJ1-2; perhaps TRBD1 as D (6 bases). CDR3 length equals 13 residues. Germline lookup yields CDR1 MNHEY and CDR2 SVGEGT. Trimming took 6 bases from V and 5 from J, leaving 13 bases between them. CDR3 protein: CASSLDRSYGYTF. In DNA, the CDR3 is TGTGCCAGCAGCCTAGACAGGTCGTATGGCTACACCTTC.

The chain recombines TRBV11-2 with TRBJ2-7, with TRBD1 matching over 8 bases. The CDR3 runs 14 residues. V shed 1 base and J 2 bases; nucleotides not matched to a gene: 1. Germline CDR1 is SGHAT and CDR2 is FQNNGV. Written as DNA, the CDR3 is TGTGCCAGCAGCTTAGTGGGACAGGCCTACGAGCAGTACTTC. This sequence encodes CASSLVGQAYEQYF. Supplemented by reference TRBV11-2 and TRBJ2-7, the full variable domain reads EAGVAQSPRYKIIEKRQSVAFWCNPISGHATLYWYQQILGQGPKLLIQFQNNGVVDDSQLPKDRFSAERLKGVDSTLKIQPAKLEDSAVYLCASSLVGQAYEQYFGPGTRLTVT.

The chain links TRBV20-1 to TRBJ2-1; the match to TRBD1 covers 7 bases. Trimming at V came to 3 bases and at J to 8 bases, leaving 4 bases not matched to a gene. This CDR3 contains 12 residues. Germline CDR1 is DFQATT and CDR2 is SNEGSKA (reference sequence). The CDR3 here is CSASYRGDEQFF. DNA of the CDR3: TGCAGTGCTAGTTACAGGGGCGATGAGCAGTTCTTC.

The chain couples TRBV2 to TRBJ1-1; D is unresolved. The CDR3 sequence is 13 residues long. Deletions cut 5 bases from V and 7 bases from J, with 14 bases between. Germline loops: CDR1 SNHLY, CDR2 FYNNEI. The chain's CDR3 is CASSTIGGYEAFF. As DNA, the CDR3 is TGTGCCAGCAGTACGATCGGAGGGTATGAAGCTTTCTTT.

This chain links TRBV7-2 with TRBJ2-7; D remains ambiguous. The CDR3 covers 15 residues. V lost 3 bases, J lost 2 bases, and 14 bases lay in between. Germline lookup yields CDR1 SGHTA and CDR2 FQGNSA. The CDR3 sequence: CASSFGPQATYEQYF. The CDR3 coding sequence is TGTGCCAGCAGCTTTGGGCCCCAAGCCACCTACGAGCAGTACTTC.